These 11 T cell receptor beta chains came from one sample sequenced in a study of shared clonotypes between healthy human individuals. Clones were read by immunoSEQ multiplex PCR, and TCRdb kept only the in-frame ones, dropping some. The repertoire has fewer than 3 million clones, around 90% of them found once; the top ten carry about 0.41%. Sample: naive CD4+ T cells from PBMCs. Subset specified: CD45RA+ positively selected. These receptor sequences come from a man in his late teens or twenties in good health. Some clones in this sample may be carry-over from other donors' samples.

The rearrangement links TRBV5-1 to TRBJ2-2, with TRBD1 matching over 7 bases. The V segment lost 4 bases and the J segment 7 bases; nucleotides outside the gene matches: 10. Germline V gene sequence: CDR1 SGHRS, CDR2 YFSETQ. The CDR3 extends over 15 amino acids. This CDR3 is CASSNPQGFVGELFF. CDR3 DNA sequence: TGCGCCAGCAGCAATCCACAGGGGTTTGTCGGGGAGCTGTTTTTT. The full variable domain, in which reference TRBV5-1 and TRBJ2-2 provide the parts outside the CDR3, is KAGVTQTPRYLIKTRGQQVTLSCSPISGHRSVSWYQQTPGQGLQFLFEYFSETQRNKGNFPGRFSGRQFSNSRSEMNVSTLELGDSALYLCASSNPQGFVGELFFGEGSRLTVL.

Concerning this clone: Other DNA sequences from this sample encode an identical CDR3 as well. The V gene is TRBV28, the J gene TRBJ2-7, with 13 bases fitting TRBD2. J was trimmed by 1 base and V by 4 bases; bases with no gene match: 1. CDR1 MDHEN and CDR2 SYDVKM come from the germline V gene. This CDR3 comprises 15 residues. CDR3 in DNA: TGTGCCAGCAGTTCACTAGCGGGAGGGTCCTACGAGCAGTACTTC. Its protein is CASSSLAGGSYEQYF.

The chain recombines TRBV15 with TRBJ1-5; 11 positions agree with TRBD1. The germline gives CDR1 LNHNV, CDR2 YYDKDF (reference sequence). The CDR3 spans 18 residues. The junction had 11 bases not matched to a gene; V was cut back by 3 bases and J by 4 bases. CDR3 bases: TGTGCCACCAGCAGTAAAGGACAGGGGGCGAGTTGGAATCAGCCCCAGCATTTT. Protein sequence: CATSSKGQGASWNQPQHF. The complete variable domain, with remaining parts taken from reference TRBV15 and TRBJ1-5, reads DAMVIQNPRYQVTQFGKPVTLSCSQTLNHNVMYWYQQKSSQAPKLLFHYYDKDFNNEADTPDNFQSRRPNTSFCFLDIRSPGLGDTAMYLCATSSKGQGASWNQPQHFGDGTRLSIL.

The rearrangement joins TRBV29-1 to TRBJ2-5; D is undetermined. CDR1 is SQVTM and CDR2 is ANQGSEA in the germline V gene. With 2 bases removed from V and 0 bases from J, the gap between germline ends came to 13 bases. The CDR3 extends over 15 amino acids. DNA for the CDR3: TGCAGCGTTGAATCAAGGAGCTGGTACCAAGAGACCCAGTACTTC. Translation gives CSVESRSWYQETQYF.

The chain has TRBV30 and TRBJ2-1; D is undetermined. This CDR3 comprises 10 residues. Germline V CDR1 and CDR2: GTSNPN, SVGIG (reference sequence). Trimming stripped 5 bases from V and 9 bases from J, with 8 bases between. In DNA, the CDR3 is TGTGCCTGGTTCGGTGGTGAGCAGTTCTTC. Its translation is CAWFGGEQFF.

A remark on this clone: This CDR3 is also generated by other DNA sequences in the sample. The V gene is TRBV28, the J gene TRBJ1-2; no reliable D call. With 3 bases removed from V and 8 bases from J, the gap between germline ends came to 10 bases. There are 12 residues in the CDR3. Germline CDR1 MDHEN, CDR2 SYDVKM. In nucleotides, the CDR3 is TGTGCCAGCAGTTTTCTCGGTGGGGGCTACACCTTC. Its protein is CASSFLGGGYTF.

The V gene is TRBV28, the J gene TRBJ1-1; the D gene is possibly TRBD1 (6 bases). Germline CDR1 and CDR2: MDHEN and SYDVKM. V was pared by 3 bases and J by 0 bases, with 11 bases between. This CDR3 spans 15 amino acids. The CDR3 bases are TGTGCCAGCAGTTTGGGGGGGCGAATGAACACTGAAGCTTTCTTT. Translation gives CASSLGGRMNTEAFF.

The V call is TRBV5-6, the J call TRBJ2-5, with a tentative D call TRBD1 (7 bases). The CDR3 is made up of 16 amino acids. Germline V gene sequence: CDR1 SGHDT, CDR2 YYEEEE. The V and J ends lost 0 bases and 0 bases respectively, with 12 bases between them. The CDR3 DNA sequence: TGTGCCAGCAGCTTGGCCAGGGGGGATTACCAAGAGACCCAGTACTTC. It codes for CASSLARGDYQETQYF.

This sequence joins TRBV19 and TRBJ1-1, with 7 bases fitting TRBD1. Germline CDR1 is LNHDA and CDR2 is SQIVND (reference sequence). V gave up 9 bases and J gave up 5 bases; unmatched junction bases: 3. The CDR3 covers 11 residues. The CDR3 reads CASHRGTEAFF. For the CDR3, the DNA is TGTGCCAGCCACAGGGGTACTGAAGCTTTCTTT.

Only one count was recorded for this clone. The V call is TRBV5-4, the J call TRBJ2-5; TRBD2 is a possible D gene (6 bases). CDR3 length: 13 residues. The V gene lost 5 bases and the J gene lost 5 bases, with 13 bases spanning the gap. Germline values: CDR1 SGHNT, CDR2 YYREEE (reference sequence). The CDR3, as DNA: TGTGCCAGCAGTATAGGAGGGCGCGAGACCCAGTACTTC. Encoded protein: CASSIGGRETQYF.

The chain recombines TRBV28 with TRBJ2-5, with 11 bases matching TRBD1. The CDR3 sequence is 17 residues long. V shed 4 bases, J shed 6 bases, and the junction held 13 bases outside the gene matches. The germline V gene has CDR1 MDHEN and CDR2 SYDVKM. CDR3 coding DNA: TGTGCCAGCAGTTCTTACCACCGGGACAGGGGGTCAAAGACCCAGTACTTC. As protein: CASSSYHRDRGSKTQYF.